A single sample gave rise to the 23 T cell receptor beta chains below, sequenced in a study of human T cells and chemical hapten exposure. Time point noted: pre-sensitization, week 0. The treatment: therapeutic diphenylcyclopropenone sensitization with weekly scalp DPC. Via MiXCR, TCRdb re-called the RACE reads, giving one row per CDR3 protein. The data hold 89,000 or so distinct CDR3 sequences, with roughly 8.5% observed a single time. The specimen comprised whole blood, sampled in connection with sensitization to the hapten diphenylcyclopropenone (DPC). Receptors were obtained from a man aged 40-55 years with alopecia areata. Some clones in this sample may be carry-over from other donors' samples.

This clonotype occurred many times. The chain carries TRBV7-8 and TRBJ2-3; 7 bases agree with TRBD2. CDR3 length: 14 residues. V shed 6 bases, J shed 6 bases, and the junction held 9 bases outside the gene matches. Germline V CDR1 and CDR2: SGHVS, FQNEAQ. This chain's CDR3 is CASSTREPEDTQYF. The CDR3 coding sequence is TGTGCCAGCAGTACGCGGGAGCCCGAGGATACGCAGTATTTT.

This clonotype was seen only a few times. The chain links TRBV6-1 to TRBJ2-7; 9 nucleotides agree with TRBD1. CDR1 and CDR2 (germline): MNHNS, SASEGT. J lost 6 bases, V lost 1 base, and 7 bases had no gene match. The CDR3 is made up of 15 amino acids. The CDR3 DNA reads as TGTGCCAGCAGTGAAGTACCGGGACAGGGCCGCGAGCAGTACGTC. Translating gives CASSEVPGQGREQYV.

This chain uses TRBV6-5 with TRBJ2-5, with 8 bases that match TRBD2. CDR1 is MNHEY, CDR2 SVGAGI, per germline. Losses at the gene ends were 2 bases for V and 1 base for J; bases not matched to a gene: 6. The CDR3 length is 16 residues. DNA of the CDR3: TGTGCCAGCAGTTACACCCAACTAGCGGCCCAAGAGACCCAGTACTTC. Its translation is CASSYTQLAAQETQYF.

This clonotype was seen at least ten times. The chain recombines TRBV12-5 with TRBJ2-3, with TRBD1 as a possible D gene (6 bases). CDR3 length: 15 amino acids. V was shortened by 2 bases and J by 5 bases, with 14 bases between the two germline ends. Per the germline V gene, CDR1 is LGHNT and CDR2 is FRNRAP. In DNA form, the CDR3 reads TGTGCTAGTGGTTTGCCCACGGCAGGGGAAGATACGCAGTATTTT. Its protein product is CASGLPTAGEDTQYF. Filled out from reference TRBV12-5 and TRBJ2-3, the complete variable domain reads DARVTQTPRHKVTEMGQEVTMRCQPILGHNTVFWYRQTMMQGLELLAYFRNRAPLDDSGMPKDRFSAEMPDATLATLKIQPSEPRDSAVYFCASGLPTAGEDTQYFGPGTRLTVL.

In its sample, this clonotype was seen a few times. The CDR3 DNA reads as TGTGCCAGCACCGTCGGAGACAATGCGGCCCCAGATACGCAGTATTTT. Translated: CASTVGDNAAPDTQYF. The chain couples TRBV7-9 to TRBJ2-3; D is undetermined. Looked up from germline, CDR1 is SEHNR and CDR2 is FQNEAQ (reference sequence). The CDR3 has 16 residues. Trimming cost V 7 bases and J 4 bases, with 21 bases left between them.

V gene TRBV20-1 combines with J gene TRBJ1-1; 9 bases are shared with TRBD1. CDR3 length equals 15 residues. V gave up 6 bases and J gave up 5 bases; unmatched junction bases: 13. Germline assignment: CDR1 DFQATT and CDR2 SNEGSKA (reference sequence). The CDR3 loop reads CSAALGQGSETEAFF. CDR3 bases: TGCAGTGCCGCTTTGGGACAGGGAAGTGAAACTGAAGCTTTCTTT.

This clonotype was counted at least ten times. The V call is TRBV14, the J call TRBJ2-1; D may be TRBD2 (5 bases). The V and J ends lost 1 base and 9 bases respectively, with 13 bases between them. The CDR3 extends over 14 amino acids. Germline CDR1 is SGHDN and CDR2 is FVKESK. The CDR3 here is CASSQVYGAGEQFF. As DNA, the CDR3 is TGTGCCAGCAGCCAAGTTTATGGCGCGGGTGAGCAGTTCTTC.

This chain uses TRBV20-1 with TRBJ2-3; D gene uncertain. The CDR3 totals 11 residues. V lost 3 bases to trimming and J lost 6 bases, with 7 bases between them. The germline V gene encodes CDR1 DFQATT and CDR2 SNEGSKA (reference sequence). The CDR3, as DNA: TGCAGTGCTAGCATGGCTGATACGCAGTATTTT. Its translation is CSASMADTQYF.

Only a few counts were recorded for this clonotype. The chain employs TRBV7-9 and TRBJ2-1, with 10 nucleotides matching TRBD2. The germline gives CDR1 SEHNR, CDR2 FQNEAQ (reference sequence). This CDR3 region has 12 residues. The ends lost 4 bases at V and 13 bases at J; junction bases unmatched: 4. CDR3 DNA: TGTGCCAGCAGCTCTAGCGGGAGCATTCAGTTCTTC. It encodes CASSSSGSIQFF.

This clonotype was found many times. This chain uses TRBV15 with TRBJ2-3, with 12 bases that match TRBD2. CDR1 and CDR2 (germline): LNHNV, YYDKDF (reference sequence). The trim removed 0 bases at V and 2 bases at J, leaving 6 bases unmatched. This CDR3 has 18 amino acids. CDR3 in DNA: TGTGCCACCAGCAGAGATCGGGGACTAGCGGGCCTCACAGATACGCAGTATTTT. Translated: CATSRDRGLAGLTDTQYF.

A note on this clonotype: A much larger clone differs from this one at a single base, so this may be a read error. This rearrangement joins TRBV6-5 to TRBJ2-3; 7 bases align to TRBD1. Germline CDR1 MNHEY, CDR2 SVGAGI. V shed 5 bases and J 2 bases; nucleotides not matched to a gene: 4. The CDR3 covers 14 residues. DNA for the CDR3: TGTGCCAGCAGTCCGGGACAGACCACAGATACGCAGTATTTT. Translation gives CASSPGQTTDTQYF.

This clonotype turned up a few times. For the CDR3, the DNA is TGTGCCATCAGTACTAGCGGGAGGAACTACGAGCAGTACTTC. It encodes CAISTSGRNYEQYF. The V and J genes are TRBV10-3 and TRBJ2-7; TRBD2 agrees at 12 bases. Unmatched junction bases numbered 2, after V lost 5 bases and J lost 3 bases. The CDR3 runs 14 residues. Germline assignment: CDR1 ENHRY and CDR2 SYGVKD.

This clonotype was detected only a few times. V gene TRBV25-1 combines with J gene TRBJ1-2; TRBD1 might be the D (5 bases). V shed 7 bases and J shed 2 bases, with 8 bases lying between them. This CDR3 has 12 amino acids. CDR1 and CDR2 (germline): MGHDK, SYGVNS. In DNA form, the CDR3 reads TGTGCCAGCAAACCAGGGAACTATGGCTACACCTTC. Translated, it gives CASKPGNYGYTF.

This clonotype was seen many times. The rearrangement links TRBV28 to TRBJ1-6; tentatively, D is TRBD1 (5 bases). V dropped 5 bases and J dropped 0 bases, with 11 bases sitting between them. The CDR3 spans 16 residues. Germline V gives CDR1 MDHEN, CDR2 SYDVKM. CDR3 residues: CASSPPGGSYNSPLHF. The DNA of the CDR3 is TGTGCCAGCAGTCCCCCCGGGGGCTCCTATAATTCACCCCTCCACTTT.

This clonotype was counted ten times or more. This chain connects TRBV29-1 to TRBJ1-3; 7 bases map to TRBD1. The CDR3 length is 15 residues. The germline V gene encodes CDR1 SQVTM and CDR2 ANQGSEA. V shed 0 bases and J 7 bases; nucleotides not matched to a gene: 9. Written as DNA, the CDR3 is TGCAGCGTTGAAGATCTGACAGGGCTAAGGAACACCATATATTTT. It is translated as CSVEDLTGLRNTIYF.

This clonotype was recorded at least ten times. The V call is TRBV29-1, the J call TRBJ1-4; D unclear. From germline, CDR1 is SQVTM and CDR2 ANQGSEA. Trimming left V 6 bases short and J 4 bases short, with 9 bases between. The CDR3 length is 12 residues. The CDR3 is CSVAAVNEKLFF. CDR3 bases: TGCAGCGTCGCGGCGGTTAATGAAAAACTGTTTTTT.

This clonotype appeared many times. V gene TRBV14 combines with J gene TRBJ2-2; D remains unclear. This CDR3 spans 17 amino acids. V lost 4 bases, J lost 2 bases, and 17 bases lay in between. Per germline, CDR1 SGHDN and CDR2 FVKESK. This CDR3 reads CASSRYLLAENTGELFF. Written as DNA, the CDR3 is TGTGCCAGCAGCCGATACCTGCTCGCGGAAAACACCGGGGAGCTGTTTTTT.

The rearrangement links TRBV10-3 to TRBJ2-1; 8 positions match TRBD2. With V trimmed by 5 bases and J by 8 bases, 8 bases remained unmatched. The CDR3 has 14 amino acids. Germline-derived CDR1 and CDR2 are ENHRY and SYGVKD. For the CDR3, the DNA is TGTGCCATCAGTAGTCGGGAGGGCCTAGATGAGCAGTTCTTC. Encoded protein: CAISSREGLDEQFF.

This clonotype occurred many times. The J gene is TRBJ2-2, the V gene TRBV20-1, with 7 bases that match TRBD2. The germline CDR1 and CDR2 sequences are DFQATT and SNEGSKA (reference sequence). V dropped 0 bases and J dropped 7; count of bases not matched to a gene: 14. This CDR3 spans 17 amino acids. Here the CDR3 DNA reads TGCAGTGCTAGAGATTTTACGAGCGGGACCGGGCACGGGGAGCTGTTTTTT. Encoded protein: CSARDFTSGTGHGELFF.

This chain uses TRBV12-3 or TRBV12-4 with TRBJ1-2, with 7 bases that match TRBD1. This CDR3 is built from 14 residues. J lost 2 bases, V lost 5 bases, and 5 bases had no gene match. The CDR3 DNA sequence: TGTGCCAGCAGTCCTTTACAGGGGAACTATGGCTACACCTTC. Translated, it gives CASSPLQGNYGYTF.

The V and J genes are TRBV4-1 and TRBJ2-1; TRBD2 aligns across 9 bases. This CDR3 region has 16 residues. Germline-derived CDR1 and CDR2 are MGHRA and YSYEKL. Trimming at V came to 2 bases and at J to 7 bases, leaving 9 bases not matched to a gene. As DNA, the CDR3 is TGCGCCAGCAGCCAATCAAGCGGGAGGCTAGGTAATGAGCAGTTCTTC. Protein product: CASSQSSGRLGNEQFF.

The chain links TRBV19 to TRBJ1-4, with a possible D match to TRBD1 (5 bases). CDR3 length: 14 amino acids. V was cut by 7 bases and J by 5 bases, with 14 bases left in between. From germline, CDR1 is LNHDA and CDR2 SQIVND (reference sequence). In nucleotides, the CDR3 is TGTGCCAGTACCTTGGCAGGGTACAATGAAAAACTGTTTTTT. It encodes CASTLAGYNEKLFF.

The table lists this clonotype with many counts. This sequence joins TRBV20-1 and TRBJ1-1; a possible D gene is TRBD1 (5 bases). The V gene's germline CDR1 is DFQATT and CDR2 SNEGSKA (reference sequence). The CDR3 has 16 residues. Trimming cost V 0 bases and J 2 bases, with 16 bases left between them. In DNA, the CDR3 is TGCAGTGCTAGAGATCCTTCGACGAGGGGAAACACTGAAGCTTTCTTT. Translation gives CSARDPSTRGNTEAFF.